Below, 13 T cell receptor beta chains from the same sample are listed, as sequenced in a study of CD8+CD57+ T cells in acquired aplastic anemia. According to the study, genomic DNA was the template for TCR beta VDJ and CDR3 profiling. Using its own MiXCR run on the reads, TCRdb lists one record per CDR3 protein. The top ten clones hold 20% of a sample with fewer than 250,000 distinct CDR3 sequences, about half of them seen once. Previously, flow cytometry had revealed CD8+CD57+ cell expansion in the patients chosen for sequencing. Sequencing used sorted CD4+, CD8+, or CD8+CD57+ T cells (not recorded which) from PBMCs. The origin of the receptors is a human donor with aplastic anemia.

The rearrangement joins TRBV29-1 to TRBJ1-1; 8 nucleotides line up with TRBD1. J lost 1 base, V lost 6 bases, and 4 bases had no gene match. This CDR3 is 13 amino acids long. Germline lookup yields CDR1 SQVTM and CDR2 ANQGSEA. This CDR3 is CSVTGTGNTEAFF. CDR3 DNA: TGCAGCGTAACCGGGACAGGGAACACTGAAGCTTTCTTT.

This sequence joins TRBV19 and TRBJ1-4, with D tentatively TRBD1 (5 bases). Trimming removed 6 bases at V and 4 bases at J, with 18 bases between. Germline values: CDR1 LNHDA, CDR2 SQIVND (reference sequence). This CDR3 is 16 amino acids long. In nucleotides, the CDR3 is TGTGCCAGTAGCCCCTCTCCAGGGTTCGGTAATGAAAAACTGTTTTTT. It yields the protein CASSPSPGFGNEKLFF.

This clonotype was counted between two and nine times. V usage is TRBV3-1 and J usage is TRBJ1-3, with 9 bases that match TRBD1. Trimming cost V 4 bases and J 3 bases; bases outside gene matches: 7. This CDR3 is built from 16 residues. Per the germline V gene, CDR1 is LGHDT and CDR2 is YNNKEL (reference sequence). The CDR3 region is CASSRTQGALGNTIYF. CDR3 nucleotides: TGTGCCAGCAGCCGGACACAGGGGGCGCTTGGAAACACCATATATTTT.

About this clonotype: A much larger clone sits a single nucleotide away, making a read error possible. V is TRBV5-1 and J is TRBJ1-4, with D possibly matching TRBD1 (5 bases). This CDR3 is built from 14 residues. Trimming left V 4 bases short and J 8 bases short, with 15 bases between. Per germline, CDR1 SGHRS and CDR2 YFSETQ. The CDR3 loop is CASSPYSGAEKLFF. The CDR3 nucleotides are TGCGCCAGCAGCCCCTACAGCGGGGCAGAAAAACTGTTTTTT.

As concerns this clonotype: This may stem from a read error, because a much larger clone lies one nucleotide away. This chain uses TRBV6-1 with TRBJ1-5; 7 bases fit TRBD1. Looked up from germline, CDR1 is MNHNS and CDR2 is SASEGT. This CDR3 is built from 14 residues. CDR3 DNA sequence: TGTGGCAGCCTTGAGACAGGGTATGGTCAGCCCCAGCATTTT. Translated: CGSLETGYGQPQHF.

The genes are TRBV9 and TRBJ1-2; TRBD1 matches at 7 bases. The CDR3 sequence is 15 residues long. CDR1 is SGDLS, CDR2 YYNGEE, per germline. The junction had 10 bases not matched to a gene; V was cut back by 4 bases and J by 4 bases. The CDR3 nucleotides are TGTGCCAGCAGCCCTCAACTGACAGGGATCTATGGCTACACCTTC. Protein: CASSPQLTGIYGYTF.

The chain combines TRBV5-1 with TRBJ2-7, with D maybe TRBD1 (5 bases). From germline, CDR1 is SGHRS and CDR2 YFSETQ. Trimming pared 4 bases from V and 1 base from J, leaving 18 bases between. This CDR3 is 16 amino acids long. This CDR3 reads CASSQYVTDPSYEQYF. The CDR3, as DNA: TGCGCCAGCAGCCAGTACGTGACAGACCCTTCCTACGAGCAGTACTTC.

CDR3 nucleotides: TGTGCCACCAGCAGACCCTGGGACAGGATGCATACTAACACTGAAGCTTTCTTT. The encoded protein is CATSRPWDRMHTNTEAFF. The chain uses TRBV15 and TRBJ1-1, with 8 bases that match TRBD1. Germline assignment: CDR1 LNHNV and CDR2 YYDKDF (reference sequence). The J segment lost 2 bases and the V segment lost 2 bases, leaving 13 bases of the junction unmatched. The CDR3 spans 18 residues.

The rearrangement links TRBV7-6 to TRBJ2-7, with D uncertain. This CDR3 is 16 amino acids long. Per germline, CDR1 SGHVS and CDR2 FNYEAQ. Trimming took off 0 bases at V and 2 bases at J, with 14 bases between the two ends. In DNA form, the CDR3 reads TGTGCCAGCAGCTTAGCCACCCCCGATGGGGCCTACGAGCAGTACTTC. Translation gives CASSLATPDGAYEQYF.

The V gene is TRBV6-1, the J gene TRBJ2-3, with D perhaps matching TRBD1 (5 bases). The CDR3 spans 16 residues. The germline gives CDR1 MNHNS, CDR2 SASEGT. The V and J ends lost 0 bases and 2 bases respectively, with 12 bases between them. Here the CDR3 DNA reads TGTGCCAGCAGTGAAGCTCCAGGGTCCCCCACAGATACGCAGTATTTT. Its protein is CASSEAPGSPTDTQYF.

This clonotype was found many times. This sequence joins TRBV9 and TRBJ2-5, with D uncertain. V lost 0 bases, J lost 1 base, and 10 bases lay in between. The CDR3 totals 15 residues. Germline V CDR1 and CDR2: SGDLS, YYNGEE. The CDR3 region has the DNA TGTGCCAGCAGCGTAGCTCTTGGCCTCCAAGAGACCCAGTACTTC. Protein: CASSVALGLQETQYF.

The CDR3: CSVDGVETQHF. CDR3 in DNA: TGCAGCGTTGATGGGGTGGAGACCCAGCATTTT. The chain couples TRBV29-1 to TRBJ1-5, with D unclear. Looked up from germline, CDR1 is SQVTM and CDR2 is ANQGSEA. This CDR3 spans 11 amino acids. V lost 3 bases to trimming and J lost 11 bases, with 11 bases between them.

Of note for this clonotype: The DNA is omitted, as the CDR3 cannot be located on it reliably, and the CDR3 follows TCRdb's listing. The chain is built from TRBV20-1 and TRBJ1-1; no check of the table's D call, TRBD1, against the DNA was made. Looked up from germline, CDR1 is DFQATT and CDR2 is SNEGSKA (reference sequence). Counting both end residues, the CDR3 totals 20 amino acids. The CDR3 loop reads CSATRTGDEQYFGPGTEAFF.